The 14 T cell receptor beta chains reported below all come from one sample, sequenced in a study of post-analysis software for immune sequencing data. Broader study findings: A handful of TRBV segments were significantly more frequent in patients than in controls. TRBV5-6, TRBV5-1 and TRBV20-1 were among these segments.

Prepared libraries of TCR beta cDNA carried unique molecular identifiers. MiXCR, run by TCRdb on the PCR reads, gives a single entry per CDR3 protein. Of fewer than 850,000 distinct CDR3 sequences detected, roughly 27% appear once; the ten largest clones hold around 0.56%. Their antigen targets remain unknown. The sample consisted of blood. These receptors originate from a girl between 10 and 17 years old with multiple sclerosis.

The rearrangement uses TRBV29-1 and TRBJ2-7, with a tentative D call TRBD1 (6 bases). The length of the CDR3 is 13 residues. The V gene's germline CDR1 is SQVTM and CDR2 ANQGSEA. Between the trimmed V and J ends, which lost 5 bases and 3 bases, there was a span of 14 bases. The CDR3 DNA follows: TGCAGCGTTTCGGACAGTCGGTTCTACGAGCAGTACTTC. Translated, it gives CSVSDSRFYEQYF.

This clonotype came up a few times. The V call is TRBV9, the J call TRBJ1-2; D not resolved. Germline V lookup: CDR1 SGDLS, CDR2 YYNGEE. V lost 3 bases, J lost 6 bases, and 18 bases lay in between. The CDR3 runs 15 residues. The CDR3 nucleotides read TGTGCCAGCAGCGCGCTAACTACGGGAAGGGATGGCTACACCTTC. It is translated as CASSALTTGRDGYTF.

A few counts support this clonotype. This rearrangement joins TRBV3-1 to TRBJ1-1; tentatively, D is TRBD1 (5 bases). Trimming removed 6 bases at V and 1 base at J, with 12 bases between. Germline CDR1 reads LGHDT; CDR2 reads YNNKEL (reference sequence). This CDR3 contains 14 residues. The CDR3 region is CASSQGRRNTEAFF. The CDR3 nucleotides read TGTGCCAGCAGTCAGGGACGGCGGAACACTGAAGCTTTCTTT.

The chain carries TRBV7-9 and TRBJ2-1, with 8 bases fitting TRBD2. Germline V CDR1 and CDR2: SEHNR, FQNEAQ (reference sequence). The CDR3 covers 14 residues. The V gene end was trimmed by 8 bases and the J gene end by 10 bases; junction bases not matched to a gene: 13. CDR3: CASGIGGAVLEQFF. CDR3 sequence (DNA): TGTGCCAGCGGAATCGGGGGGGCGGTATTGGAGCAGTTCTTC.

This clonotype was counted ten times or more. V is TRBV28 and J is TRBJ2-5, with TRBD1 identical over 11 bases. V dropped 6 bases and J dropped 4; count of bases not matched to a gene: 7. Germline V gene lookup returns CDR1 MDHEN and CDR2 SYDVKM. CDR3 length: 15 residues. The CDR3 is CASSSGQGGGETQYF. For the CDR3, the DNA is TGTGCCAGCAGCTCGGGACAGGGGGGAGGAGAGACCCAGTACTTC.

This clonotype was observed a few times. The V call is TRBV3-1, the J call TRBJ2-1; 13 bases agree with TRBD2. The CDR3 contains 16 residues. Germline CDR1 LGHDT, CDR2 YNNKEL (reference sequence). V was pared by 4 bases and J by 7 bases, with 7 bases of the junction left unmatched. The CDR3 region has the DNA TGTGCCAGCAGCCTGCGGACTAGCGGGAGTAGGAATGAGCAGTTCTTC. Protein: CASSLRTSGSRNEQFF.

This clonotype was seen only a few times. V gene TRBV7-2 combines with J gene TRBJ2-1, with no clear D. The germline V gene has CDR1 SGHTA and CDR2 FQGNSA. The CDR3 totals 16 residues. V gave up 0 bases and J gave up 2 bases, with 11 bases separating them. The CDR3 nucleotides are TGTGCCAGCAGCTTAGCTTTGTTGGGGACCTACAATGAGCAGTTCTTC. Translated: CASSLALLGTYNEQFF.

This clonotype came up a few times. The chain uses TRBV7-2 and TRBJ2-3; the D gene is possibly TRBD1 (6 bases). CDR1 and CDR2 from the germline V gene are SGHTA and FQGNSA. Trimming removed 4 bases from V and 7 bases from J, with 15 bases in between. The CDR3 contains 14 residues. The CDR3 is CASSSPQGMNTQYF. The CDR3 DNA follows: TGTGCCAGCAGCTCCCCACAGGGTATGAATACGCAGTATTTT.

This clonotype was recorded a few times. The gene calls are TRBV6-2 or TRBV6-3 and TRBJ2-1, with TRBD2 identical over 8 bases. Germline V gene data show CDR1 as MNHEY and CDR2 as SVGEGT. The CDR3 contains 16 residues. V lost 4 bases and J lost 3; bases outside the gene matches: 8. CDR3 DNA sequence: TGTGCCAGCAGTTCCGCACTAGCGGCCGGCTACAATGAGCAGTTCTTC. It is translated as CASSSALAAGYNEQFF.

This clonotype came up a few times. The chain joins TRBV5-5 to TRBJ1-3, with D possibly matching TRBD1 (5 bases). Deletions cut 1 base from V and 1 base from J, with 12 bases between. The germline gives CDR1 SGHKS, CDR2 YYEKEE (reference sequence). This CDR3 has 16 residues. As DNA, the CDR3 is TGTGCCAGCAGCTTGCTCCCGGAGGGGTCTGGAAACACCATATATTTT. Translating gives CASSLLPEGSGNTIYF.

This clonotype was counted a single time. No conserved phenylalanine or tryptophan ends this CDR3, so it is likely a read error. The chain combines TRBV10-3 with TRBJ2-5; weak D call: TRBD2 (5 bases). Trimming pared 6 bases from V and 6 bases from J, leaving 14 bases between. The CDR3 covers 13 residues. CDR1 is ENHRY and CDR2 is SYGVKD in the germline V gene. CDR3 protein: CAIRDEGLQTQYY. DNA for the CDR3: TGTGCCATCAGGGATGAGGGCCTGCAGACCCAGTACTAC.

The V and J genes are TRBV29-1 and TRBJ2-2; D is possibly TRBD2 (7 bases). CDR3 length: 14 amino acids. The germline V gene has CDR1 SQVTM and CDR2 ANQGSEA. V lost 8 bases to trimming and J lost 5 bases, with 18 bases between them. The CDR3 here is CSTKGGGGTGELFF. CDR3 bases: TGCAGCACAAAAGGGGGGGGCGGTACCGGGGAGCTGTTTTTT.

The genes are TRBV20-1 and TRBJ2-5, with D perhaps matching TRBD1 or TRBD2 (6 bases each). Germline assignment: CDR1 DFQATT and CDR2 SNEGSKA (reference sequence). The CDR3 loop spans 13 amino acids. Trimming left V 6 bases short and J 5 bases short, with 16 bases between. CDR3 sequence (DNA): TGCAGTGCCACCTCGGGGGCACTGGAGACCCAGTACTTC. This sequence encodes CSATSGALETQYF.

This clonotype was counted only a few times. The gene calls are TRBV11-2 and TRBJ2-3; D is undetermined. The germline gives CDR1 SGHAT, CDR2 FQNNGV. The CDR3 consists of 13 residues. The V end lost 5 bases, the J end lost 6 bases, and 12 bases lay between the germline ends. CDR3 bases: TGTGCCAGCAGCCCTAGGCCTAGGGATACGCAGTATTTT. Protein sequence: CASSPRPRDTQYF. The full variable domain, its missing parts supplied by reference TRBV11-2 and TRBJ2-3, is EAGVAQSPRYKIIEKRQSVAFWCNPISGHATLYWYQQILGQGPKLLIQFQNNGVVDDSQLPKDRFSAERLKGVDSTLKIQPAKLEDSAVYLCASSPRPRDTQYFGPGTRLTVL.